A selection of T cell receptor beta chains follows, all from one sample in a study of blood T cell repertoires in COVID-19. The protocol was immunoSEQ multiplex PCR, while the TCRdb copy is restricted to in-frame clones and leaves out a portion. The sample lists fewer than 400,000 clones; about 85% were seen once. The sample was peripheral blood. These receptors all stem from a woman younger than 30 with acute or convalescent COVID-19. Each CDR3 is given with its conserved first and last residue. Fields, in order: clone size, V gene, J gene, D gene, CDR3 length, CDR3 protein, CDR3 DNA. A D gene is named only where the DNA matches it firmly. Clone size is not always given. Where it is, it says once, few, many or a class for expanded clones.

clone_size: -
v_call: TRBV6-6
j_call: TRBJ1-2
d_call: TRBD1
cdr3_length: 15
cdr3_aa: CASSVTGSVVYGYTF
cdr3_nt: TGTGCCAGCAGTGTGACAGGGAGTGTTGTCTATGGCTACACCTTC

clone_size: -
v_call: TRBV7-2
j_call: TRBJ1-5
d_call: -
cdr3_length: 13
cdr3_aa: CASSFTFNQPQHF
cdr3_nt: TGTGCCAGCAGCTTCACATTCAATCAGCCCCAGCATTTT

clone_size: -
v_call: TRBV6-6
j_call: TRBJ2-1
d_call: TRBD2
cdr3_length: 15
cdr3_aa: CASSALGLLLDEQFF
cdr3_nt: TGTGCCAGCAGTGCCTTGGGACTACTTCTCGATGAGCAGTTCTTC

clone_size: -
v_call: TRBV27
j_call: TRBJ2-6
d_call: -
cdr3_length: 16
cdr3_aa: CASSLTGRAGANVLTF
cdr3_nt: TGTGCCAGCAGTTTAACAGGGAGAGCTGGGGCCAACGTCCTGACTTTC

clone_size: -
v_call: TRBV4-1
j_call: TRBJ1-3
d_call: TRBD1
cdr3_length: 17
cdr3_aa: CASQRVAQGAFGNTIYF
cdr3_nt: TGCGCCAGCCAAAGGGTAGCGCAGGGGGCATTTGGAAACACCATATATTTT

clone_size: -
v_call: TRBV3-1/TRBV3-2
j_call: TRBJ1-2
d_call: TRBD1
cdr3_length: 19
cdr3_aa: CASSQHSPRQGETNYGYTF
cdr3_nt: TGTGCCAGCAGCCAACACTCCCCAAGACAGGGGGAAACCAACTATGGCTACACCTTC

clone_size: -
v_call: TRBV4-1
j_call: TRBJ1-2
d_call: -
cdr3_length: 15
cdr3_aa: CASSQDAVANYGYTF
cdr3_nt: TGCGCCAGCAGCCAAGATGCGGTAGCTAACTATGGCTACACCTTC

clone_size: -
v_call: TRBV5-1
j_call: TRBJ2-5
d_call: -
cdr3_length: 14
cdr3_aa: CASSLQSARETQYF
cdr3_nt: TGCGCCAGCAGCTTGCAAAGCGCCCGAGAGACCCAGTACTTC

clone_size: -
v_call: TRBV9
j_call: TRBJ2-7
d_call: -
cdr3_length: 14
cdr3_aa: CASSVGWGLSEQYF
cdr3_nt: TGTGCCAGCAGCGTAGGGTGGGGACTCTCCGAGCAGTACTTC

clone_size: -
v_call: TRBV7-9
j_call: TRBJ1-1
d_call: -
cdr3_length: 15
cdr3_aa: CASSLSPGLNTEAFF
cdr3_nt: TGTGCCAGCAGCTTAAGCCCAGGGTTGAACACTGAAGCTTTCTTT

clone_size: -
v_call: TRBV5-6
j_call: TRBJ1-1
d_call: -
cdr3_length: 14
cdr3_aa: CASSAAPQGAEAFF
cdr3_nt: TGTGCCAGCAGCGCGGCTCCACAAGGGGCCGAAGCTTTCTTT

clone_size: -
v_call: TRBV5-6
j_call: TRBJ2-1
d_call: TRBD2
cdr3_length: 16
cdr3_aa: CASSPSLLAGGDEQFF
cdr3_nt: TGTGCCAGCAGCCCCTCGTTACTAGCGGGAGGAGATGAGCAGTTCTTC

clone_size: -
v_call: TRBV11-2
j_call: TRBJ1-4
d_call: -
cdr3_length: 15
cdr3_aa: CASKRERGIIEKLFF
cdr3_nt: TGTGCCAGCAAGAGGGAGAGGGGGATTATTGAAAAACTGTTTTTT

clone_size: -
v_call: TRBV5-1
j_call: TRBJ2-5
d_call: TRBD2
cdr3_length: 15
cdr3_aa: CASSLGLAGVNYKNF
cdr3_nt: TGCGCCAGCAGCTTAGGACTAGCGGGTGTCAATTATAAGAACTTC

clone_size: few
v_call: TRBV9
j_call: TRBJ2-7
d_call: TRBD1
cdr3_length: 14
cdr3_aa: CASSLRDRGREQYF
cdr3_nt: TGTGCCAGCAGCCTCCGGGACAGGGGGCGCGAGCAGTACTTC

clone_size: -
v_call: TRBV7-3
j_call: TRBJ2-2
d_call: -
cdr3_length: 12
cdr3_aa: CASSLKPGELFF
cdr3_nt: TGTGCCAGCAGCTTAAAGCCCGGGGAGCTGTTTTTT

clone_size: -
v_call: TRBV4-1
j_call: TRBJ2-7
d_call: -
cdr3_length: 13
cdr3_aa: CASSPTLTAEQYF
cdr3_nt: TGCGCCAGCAGCCCAACGCTGACAGCCGAGCAGTACTTC

clone_size: -
v_call: TRBV28
j_call: TRBJ2-1
d_call: TRBD2
cdr3_length: 14
cdr3_aa: CAIQSGSRRNEQFF
cdr3_nt: TGTGCCATTCAAAGCGGGAGCAGACGAAATGAGCAGTTCTTC

clone_size: -
v_call: TRBV19
j_call: TRBJ2-1
d_call: TRBD2
cdr3_length: 19
cdr3_aa: CASSPRGSGGHSSYNEQFF
cdr3_nt: TGTGCCAGTAGTCCTCGGGGTAGCGGGGGACACAGCTCCTACAATGAGCAGTTCTTC

clone_size: -
v_call: TRBV9
j_call: TRBJ2-3
d_call: TRBD1
cdr3_length: 16
cdr3_aa: CASSVEGTGETDTQYF
cdr3_nt: TGTGCCAGCAGCGTAGAGGGGACAGGGGAGACAGATACGCAGTATTTT

clone_size: few
v_call: TRBV6-1
j_call: TRBJ1-1
d_call: -
cdr3_length: 14
cdr3_aa: CASSEEKRATEAFF
cdr3_nt: TGTGCCAGCAGTGAAGAGAAGAGGGCCACTGAAGCTTTCTTT

clone_size: -
v_call: TRBV5-1
j_call: TRBJ2-1
d_call: -
cdr3_length: 12
cdr3_aa: CASKKGADEQFF
cdr3_nt: TGCGCCAGCAAGAAAGGGGCGGATGAGCAGTTCTTC

clone_size: -
v_call: TRBV28
j_call: TRBJ1-2
d_call: -
cdr3_length: 14
cdr3_aa: CASSLRNLGGGYTF
cdr3_nt: TGTGCCAGCAGTTTACGAAACTTGGGGGGAGGCTACACCTTC

clone_size: once
v_call: TRBV12-5
j_call: TRBJ2-1
d_call: -
cdr3_length: 11
cdr3_aa: CASGQGNEQFF
cdr3_nt: TGTGCTAGTGGACAGGGCAATGAGCAGTTCTTC

clone_size: once
v_call: TRBV7-3
j_call: TRBJ2-3
d_call: -
cdr3_length: 17
cdr3_aa: CASSLGPPSTGTDTQYF
cdr3_nt: TGTGCCAGCAGCTTAGGGCCACCTTCTACAGGCACAGATACGCAGTATTTT

clone_size: -
v_call: TRBV28
j_call: TRBJ2-7
d_call: TRBD2
cdr3_length: 16
cdr3_aa: CASSPGLAGGSYEQYF
cdr3_nt: TGTGCCAGCAGTCCGGGACTAGCGGGAGGCTCCTACGAGCAGTACTTC

clone_size: few
v_call: TRBV5-1
j_call: TRBJ1-2
d_call: TRBD1
cdr3_length: 16
cdr3_aa: CASSLEFPGTGNGYTF
cdr3_nt: TGCGCCAGCAGCTTGGAATTCCCCGGGACAGGGAATGGCTACACCTTC

clone_size: -
v_call: TRBV28
j_call: TRBJ2-7
d_call: -
cdr3_length: 12
cdr3_aa: CASSLPSYEQYF
cdr3_nt: TGTGCCAGCAGTCTACCGTCCTACGAGCAGTACTTC

clone_size: few
v_call: TRBV21-1
j_call: TRBJ2-4
d_call: -
cdr3_length: 12
cdr3_aa: CASRQGENIQYF
cdr3_nt: TGTGCCAGCAGACAGGGGGAAAACATTCAGTACTTC

clone_size: once
v_call: TRBV29-1
j_call: TRBJ1-1
d_call: TRBD1
cdr3_length: 11
cdr3_aa: CSPGGQGDAFF
cdr3_nt: TGCAGCCCGGGGGGACAGGGAGACGCTTTCTTT

clone_size: once
v_call: TRBV6-5
j_call: TRBJ1-1
d_call: -
cdr3_length: 12
cdr3_aa: CASRGTSAEAFF
cdr3_nt: TGTGCCAGCAGAGGGACATCGGCTGAAGCTTTCTTT

clone_size: -
v_call: TRBV5-1
j_call: TRBJ1-1
d_call: TRBD1
cdr3_length: 16
cdr3_aa: CASSFGQEFEMGEAFF
cdr3_nt: TGCGCCAGCAGCTTTGGACAGGAGTTTGAAATGGGTGAAGCTTTCTTT

clone_size: -
v_call: TRBV28
j_call: TRBJ1-1
d_call: TRBD1
cdr3_length: 13
cdr3_aa: CASSLPEQGKAFF
cdr3_nt: TGTGCCAGCAGTTTACCAGAACAGGGGAAAGCTTTCTTT

clone_size: -
v_call: TRBV18
j_call: TRBJ1-1
d_call: TRBD1
cdr3_length: 13
cdr3_aa: CASSPDRDAEAFF
cdr3_nt: TGTGCCAGCTCACCAGACAGGGACGCTGAAGCTTTCTTT

clone_size: -
v_call: TRBV6-6
j_call: TRBJ1-1
d_call: TRBD1
cdr3_length: 15
cdr3_aa: CASSPRTGKNTEAFF
cdr3_nt: TGTGCCAGCAGTCCACGGACAGGCAAGAACACTGAAGCTTTCTTT

clone_size: -
v_call: TRBV28
j_call: TRBJ2-1
d_call: TRBD2
cdr3_length: 14
cdr3_aa: CASSPSGLENEQFF
cdr3_nt: TGTGCCAGCAGTCCCTCGGGACTAGAGAATGAGCAGTTCTTC

clone_size: -
v_call: TRBV13
j_call: TRBJ1-4
d_call: TRBD1
cdr3_length: 16
cdr3_aa: CASSLDRGATNEKLFF
cdr3_nt: TGTGCCAGCAGCTTAGACAGGGGAGCAACTAATGAAAAACTGTTTTTT

clone_size: -
v_call: TRBV12-3/TRBV12-4
j_call: TRBJ2-7
d_call: -
cdr3_length: 13
cdr3_aa: CASRLAEAYEQYF
cdr3_nt: TGTGCCAGCAGACTCGCCGAGGCCTACGAGCAGTACTTC

clone_size: once
v_call: TRBV28
j_call: TRBJ1-6
d_call: -
cdr3_length: 17
cdr3_aa: CASSLPSQGNGNSPLHF
cdr3_nt: TGTGCCAGCAGTTTACCCTCCCAGGGGAACGGTAATTCACCCCTCCACTTT

clone_size: -
v_call: TRBV2
j_call: TRBJ2-3
d_call: -
cdr3_length: 13
cdr3_aa: CASSYRAADTQYF
cdr3_nt: TGTGCCAGCAGTTACAGGGCGGCAGATACGCAGTATTTT

clone_size: -
v_call: TRBV6-6
j_call: TRBJ2-5
d_call: TRBD1
cdr3_length: 15
cdr3_aa: CASSYSTGGQETQYF
cdr3_nt: TGTGCCAGCAGTTACTCGACAGGGGGACAAGAGACCCAGTACTTC

clone_size: -
v_call: TRBV2
j_call: TRBJ1-2
d_call: TRBD1
cdr3_length: 13
cdr3_aa: CASSRGREYGYTF
cdr3_nt: TGTGCCAGCTCAAGGGGGCGTGAATATGGCTACACCTTC

clone_size: -
v_call: TRBV5-8
j_call: TRBJ2-7
d_call: -
cdr3_length: 13
cdr3_aa: CASSLDPGIEQYF
cdr3_nt: TGTGCCAGCAGCTTGGACCCAGGGATCGAGCAGTACTTC

clone_size: -
v_call: TRBV27
j_call: TRBJ1-2
d_call: -
cdr3_length: 15
cdr3_aa: CASSLRAFTLYGYTF
cdr3_nt: TGTGCCAGCAGTTTACGTGCCTTTACGCTATATGGCTACACCTTC

clone_size: -
v_call: TRBV18
j_call: TRBJ1-3
d_call: -
cdr3_length: 15
cdr3_aa: CASSAGVSSGNTIYF
cdr3_nt: TGTGCCAGCTCGGCGGGCGTAAGCTCTGGAAACACCATATATTTT

clone_size: -
v_call: TRBV18
j_call: TRBJ2-7
d_call: -
cdr3_length: 13
cdr3_aa: CASSSTSTYEQYF
cdr3_nt: TGTGCCAGCTCGTCTACTAGCACCTACGAGCAGTACTTC

clone_size: -
v_call: TRBV9
j_call: TRBJ2-7
d_call: TRBD2
cdr3_length: 15
cdr3_aa: CASSVGTSGVYEQYF
cdr3_nt: TGTGCCAGCAGCGTAGGGACTAGCGGGGTCTACGAGCAGTACTTC

clone_size: -
v_call: TRBV4-1
j_call: TRBJ2-5
d_call: -
cdr3_length: 14
cdr3_aa: CASSQVGSQETQYF
cdr3_nt: TGCGCCAGCAGCCAAGTTGGCAGCCAAGAGACCCAGTACTTC

clone_size: -
v_call: TRBV19
j_call: TRBJ1-2
d_call: -
cdr3_length: 14
cdr3_aa: CASSIEAHHYGYTF
cdr3_nt: TGTGCCAGTAGTATAGAGGCCCACCATTATGGCTACACCTTC

clone_size: -
v_call: TRBV11-3
j_call: TRBJ2-7
d_call: TRBD2
cdr3_length: 15
cdr3_aa: CASSLGAGGSYEQYF
cdr3_nt: TGTGCCAGCAGCTTAGGAGCGGGAGGAAGCTACGAGCAGTACTTC

clone_size: once
v_call: TRBV25-1
j_call: TRBJ1-4
d_call: TRBD1
cdr3_length: 13
cdr3_aa: CANSDRDNEKLFF
cdr3_nt: TGTGCCAACTCGGACAGGGATAATGAAAAACTGTTTTTT

clone_size: -
v_call: TRBV15
j_call: TRBJ1-5
d_call: -
cdr3_length: 14
cdr3_aa: CATSMGGVDQPQHF
cdr3_nt: TGTGCCACCAGCATGGGGGGGGTCGATCAGCCCCAGCATTTT

clone_size: -
v_call: TRBV9
j_call: TRBJ2-7
d_call: -
cdr3_length: 17
cdr3_aa: CASSPGVGGGTAYEQYF
cdr3_nt: TGTGCCAGCAGCCCCGGGGTGGGTGGCGGGACCGCCTACGAGCAGTACTTC

clone_size: -
v_call: TRBV13
j_call: TRBJ2-5
d_call: TRBD1
cdr3_length: 13
cdr3_aa: CASSFRGRETQYF
cdr3_nt: TGTGCCAGCAGCTTCAGGGGGCGAGAGACCCAGTACTTC

clone_size: -
v_call: TRBV5-5
j_call: TRBJ1-1
d_call: -
cdr3_length: 11
cdr3_aa: CASSFVAEAFF
cdr3_nt: TGTGCCAGCAGCTTCGTCGCTGAAGCTTTCTTT

clone_size: -
v_call: TRBV9
j_call: TRBJ1-1
d_call: -
cdr3_length: 13
cdr3_aa: CASSFQGSAEAFF
cdr3_nt: TGTGCCAGCAGCTTTCAGGGGTCCGCTGAAGCTTTCTTT